The 12 T cell receptor beta chains below come from one sample, sequenced in a study of T-cell memory formation after mild COVID-19. TCRdb analysed the 5' RACE reads with MiXCR anew, one entry per CDR3 protein. In the table there are approximately 300,000 distinct CDR3 sequences, less than 20% of which are singletons. The sample was PBMCs or a T cell subset sorted from them (not recorded which). These TCRs come from a man younger than 35 who had mild COVID-19 (a few samples of this study predate the infection). Cell type and time point are not known.

The chain is built from TRBV20-1 and TRBJ2-3; unclear D gene. The CDR3 has 11 residues. From germline, CDR1 is DFQATT and CDR2 SNEGSKA (reference sequence). The germline V and J ends were trimmed by 0 bases and 8 bases, with 6 bases remaining between them. For the CDR3, the DNA is TGCAGTGCTAGAGAAGGGTCTACGCAGTATTTT. Translation: CSAREGSTQYF.

The chain uses TRBV24-1 and TRBJ2-1; 8 bases line up with TRBD2. This CDR3 is 17 amino acids long. The V gene's germline CDR1 is KGHDR and CDR2 SFDVKD. V trimming: 0 bases; J trimming: 6 bases; junction bases outside the gene matches: 9. The CDR3 nucleotides read TGTGCCACCAGTGATTTGCCACTAGCGGACGCGAGCAATGAGCAGTTCTTC. Translated: CATSDLPLADASNEQFF.

V is TRBV5-1 and J is TRBJ1-2, with no clear D. Trimming removed 1 base from V and 2 bases from J, with 9 bases in between. The CDR3 consists of 14 residues. Germline V gene lookup returns CDR1 SGHRS and CDR2 YFSETQ. CDR3 amino acids: CASSLNPVNYGYTF. The CDR3 DNA reads TGCGCCAGCAGCTTGAACCCGGTCAACTATGGCTACACCTTC.

This rearrangement joins TRBV2 to TRBJ1-1; 8 bases agree with TRBD1. This CDR3 spans 13 amino acids. The V gene's germline CDR1 is SNHLY and CDR2 FYNNEI. Trimming cost V 6 bases and J 4 bases; bases outside gene matches: 4. The CDR3 coding sequence is TGTGCCAGCAGACAGGGGGAGGTCACTGAAGCTTTCTTT. Encoded protein: CASRQGEVTEAFF.

The chain combines TRBV28 with TRBJ2-3, with D perhaps matching TRBD1 (5 bases). The ends were cut back, 3 bases at V and 1 base at J, with 14 bases in the middle. The CDR3 is 16 amino acids. Per the germline V gene, CDR1 is MDHEN and CDR2 is SYDVKM. The CDR3 protein is CASSFPYKGGTDTQYF. CDR3 nucleotides: TGTGCCAGCAGTTTCCCTTACAAAGGGGGCACAGATACGCAGTATTTT.

This clonotype was detected ten times or more. DNA of the CDR3: TGCAGTGCTAGGGGGACTAGCACAGATACGCAGTATTTT. It codes for CSARGTSTDTQYF. The chain links TRBV20-1 to TRBJ2-3, with TRBD2 as a possible D gene (6 bases). CDR1 is DFQATT, CDR2 SNEGSKA, per germline (reference sequence). Trimming stripped 3 bases from V and 0 bases from J, with 7 bases between. The CDR3 loop spans 13 amino acids.

V usage is TRBV30 and J usage is TRBJ2-3; tentatively, D is TRBD1 (5 bases). Germline CDR1 GTSNPN, CDR2 SVGIG (reference sequence). The CDR3 covers 13 residues. Trimming shortened V by 7 bases and J by 3 bases, and 14 bases separated the two germline ends. CDR3 nucleotides: TGTGCCTCAGTATCGACAGAAACAGATACGCAGTATTTT. It encodes CASVSTETDTQYF.

There are many counts of this clonotype. The CDR3 coding sequence is TGCAGTGCTGTCCCCCGGGGGGCATTCGGCGGGGAGCTGTTTTTT. Amino acids: CSAVPRGAFGGELFF. This sequence joins TRBV20-1 and TRBJ2-2; D is possibly TRBD2 (7 bases). Between the trimmed V and J ends, which lost 5 bases and 7 bases, there was a span of 20 bases. Germline CDR1 DFQATT, CDR2 SNEGSKA (reference sequence). The CDR3 extends over 15 amino acids.

V and J are TRBV12-3 or TRBV12-4 and TRBJ1-1; D is possibly TRBD1 (6 bases). The CDR3 consists of 14 residues. V was shortened by 8 bases and J by 2 bases, with 15 bases between the two germline ends. CDR3 protein: CASGEGDHNTEAFF. The DNA of the CDR3 is TGTGCCAGCGGGGAGGGGGACCACAACACTGAAGCTTTCTTT.

At least ten counts were recorded for this clonotype. This chain uses TRBV12-3 or TRBV12-4 with TRBJ2-2; D not resolved. V lost 4 bases and J lost 5, with 5 bases in between. The length of the CDR3 is 12 residues. CDR3 in amino acids: CASSSGTGELFF. CDR3 nucleotides: TGTGCCAGCAGTTCTGGTACCGGGGAGCTGTTTTTT.

The chain has TRBV7-2 and TRBJ2-1; 13 bases map to TRBD2. Germline lookup yields CDR1 SGHTA and CDR2 FQGNSA. This CDR3 is built from 16 residues. Germline trimming cut 4 bases from V and 9 bases from J; bases unmatched to any gene: 9. CDR3 region: CASSSRLAGGASEQFF. Here the CDR3 DNA reads TGTGCCAGCAGCTCAAGACTAGCGGGGGGTGCGAGTGAGCAGTTCTTC.

This sequence joins TRBV10-3 and TRBJ1-5, with 9 nucleotides matching TRBD1. Unmatched junction bases numbered 9, after V lost 3 bases and J lost 0 bases. Germline V gene sequence: CDR1 ENHRY, CDR2 SYGVKD. This CDR3 has 18 amino acids. The CDR3 bases are TGTGCCATCAGTGAATCGGGACAGGGAGGGCCTAGCAATCAGCCCCAGCATTTT. Translation: CAISESGQGGPSNQPQHF.